A selection of T cell receptor beta chains follows, all from one sample in a study of cytomegalovirus exposure and HLA in healthy donors. Assay used: immunoSEQ multiplex PCR; TCRdb lists only in-frame clones, some missing. The table shows some 99,000 clones, with roughly three quarters occurring only once. The source material was PBMCs. These receptors originate from a man aged 35 to 55 in good health and CMV-seronegative. Both conserved end residues are part of each CDR3. D genes are given only for firm matches. Clone size, where shown, is once, few, many, or a class for clones that have expanded.

abundance	v_gene	j_gene	d_gene	CDR3aa	CDR3nt
-	TRBV7-3	TRBJ2-6	TRBD1	CASSFIRGTGANVLTF	TGTGCCAGCAGCTTCATCAGGGGGACCGGGGCCAACGTCCTGACTTTC
once	TRBV5-6	TRBJ2-2	-	CASSPDNGELFF	TGTGCCAGCAGCCCCGACAACGGGGAGCTGTTTTTT
once	TRBV7-2	TRBJ1-2	TRBD1	CASSTGTGPNYGYTF	TGTGCCAGCAGCACCGGGACAGGGCCTAACTATGGCTACACCTTC
once	TRBV29-1	TRBJ2-1	TRBD2	CSVQLATYNEQFF	TGCAGCGTCCAACTAGCGACCTACAATGAGCAGTTCTTC
once	TRBV5-8	TRBJ1-1	-	CASSLASGNTEAFF	TGTGCCAGCAGCTTGGCCTCAGGGAACACTGAAGCTTTCTTT
-	TRBV18	TRBJ1-5	-	CASSRLDGDSNQPQHF	TGTGCCAGCTCACGACTCGACGGAGATAGCAATCAGCCCCAGCATTTT
few	TRBV19	TRBJ1-5	TRBD1	CASRTGGTANSNQPQHF	TGTGCCAGTAGAACCGGCGGGACAGCTAATAGCAATCAGCCCCAGCATTTT
-	TRBV19	TRBJ2-1	-	CASSLEAGLNEQFF	TGTGCCAGTAGTTTGGAGGCGGGGTTGAATGAGCAGTTCTTC
-	TRBV28	TRBJ2-5	TRBD2	CASSTPGLWETQYF	TGTGCCAGCAGTACCCCGGGACTATGGGAGACCCAGTACTTC
few	TRBV6-5	TRBJ2-1	TRBD1	CASSPLGQGIDEQFF	TGTGCCAGCAGTCCCCTAGGACAGGGGATAGATGAGCAGTTCTTC
-	TRBV9	TRBJ1-2	-	CASSVAGIPYGYTF	TGTGCCAGCAGCGTAGCAGGGATCCCCTATGGCTACACCTTC
-	TRBV29-1	TRBJ2-1	TRBD2	CSVPPTSGRVNEQFF	TGCAGCGTTCCCCCGACTAGCGGGCGAGTCAATGAGCAGTTCTTC
-	TRBV5-1	TRBJ2-2	TRBD1	CASSLGQGHYTGELFF	TGCGCCAGCAGCCTTGGACAGGGGCATTACACCGGGGAGCTGTTTTTT
-	TRBV6-4	TRBJ2-3	-	CASSAGGLNTDTQYF	TGTGCCAGCAGCGCCGGGGGACTGAACACAGATACGCAGTATTTT
-	TRBV4-3	TRBJ2-3	TRBD2	CASSQDTSRGGIDTQYF	TGCGCCAGCAGCCAAGATACATCACGGGGGGGAATAGATACGCAGTATTTT
few	TRBV11-3	TRBJ2-1	-	CASSFGGANEQFF	TGTGCCAGCAGCTTTGGGGGGGCGAATGAGCAGTTCTTC
-	TRBV30	TRBJ2-1	-	CASSSYNEQFF	TGTGCCTCTAGCTCCTACAATGAGCAGTTCTTC
few	TRBV7-9	TRBJ2-7	TRBD2	CASRAGEYYEQYF	TGTGCCAGCAGGGCGGGAGAATACTACGAGCAGTACTTC
-	TRBV21-1	TRBJ2-1	-	CASSKGRRTLEGGVLSYNEQFF	TGTGCCAGCAGCAAAGGGCGCAGGACCTTGGAGGGGGGGGTTCTATCCTACAATGAGCAGTTCTTC
-	TRBV7-2	TRBJ2-7	-	CASSFGIFGNEQYF	TGTGCCAGCAGTTTCGGGATATTCGGCAACGAGCAGTACTTC
-	TRBV7-9	TRBJ2-2	TRBD1	CSSQGARGDTGELFF	TGTTCCTCCCAGGGGGCCAGGGGGGACACCGGGGAGCTGTTTTTT
once	TRBV5-1	TRBJ1-6	TRBD1	CASSWTGNSPLHF	TGCGCCAGCAGCTGGACAGGGAATTCACCCCTCCACTTT
-	TRBV7-8	TRBJ1-1	-	CASSPFSGVSTEAFF	TGTGCCAGCAGCCCCTTTTCCGGGGTGAGTACTGAAGCTTTCTTT
-	TRBV9	TRBJ2-3	-	CASSGGASTDTQYF	TGTGCCAGCAGCGGAGGCGCTAGCACAGATACGCAGTATTTT
few	TRBV2	TRBJ2-1	TRBD2	CASSRGSGINEQFF	TGTGCCAGCAGTCGTGGTAGCGGGATCAATGAGCAGTTCTTC
-	TRBV7-2	TRBJ2-7	TRBD2	CASSTLPGGGQYF	TGTGCCAGCAGCACACTCCCGGGAGGGGGGCAGTACTTC
-	TRBV30	TRBJ1-2	-	CACLDEGFLYGYTF	TGTGCCTGCCTCGATGAGGGCTTCCTCTATGGCTACACCTTC
-	TRBV28	TRBJ2-7	TRBD1	CASSFGGQQGSQYF	TGTGCCAGCAGTTTCGGTGGGCAACAGGGGTCCCAGTACTTC
few	TRBV9	TRBJ2-2	TRBD1	CASSEGQGAANTGELFF	TGTGCCAGCAGCGAGGGACAGGGGGCGGCGAACACCGGGGAGCTGTTTTTT
few	TRBV5-1	TRBJ1-4	-	CASSLGPQTGKGLFF	TGCGCCAGCAGCTTAGGTCCACAAACGGGAAAAGGGCTGTTTTTT
once	TRBV9	TRBJ2-5	TRBD1	CASSGPGQQETQYF	TGTGCCAGCAGCGGACCGGGACAGCAAGAGACCCAGTACTTC
-	TRBV2	TRBJ1-4	TRBD1	CASRGTGGRDEKLFF	TGTGCCAGCAGGGGGACAGGGGGCCGGGATGAAAAACTGTTTTTT